A single sample gave rise to the 13 T cell receptor beta chains below, sequenced in a study of T cells in Graves' hyperthyroidism and ophthalmopathy. Amplification of TCR beta CDR3 regions was performed using RNA transcripts as template. The HTBI primer set drove a first-round RT-PCR of the TCR CDR3. TCRdb reprocessed the multiplex PCR reads with MiXCR, giving one entry per CDR3 protein. The sample lists roughly 740,000 distinct CDR3 sequences, about 15% seen once, with around 8% in the top ten. Sequencing input: blood. These receptors were obtained from a man aged 18-30 years with Graves' hyperthyroidism.

This clonotype showed up many times. CDR3 sequence reads: CSAREEEWSTQYF. The CDR3 DNA reads as TGCAGTGCTAGAGAGGAGGAATGGAGTACGCAGTATTTT. The genes are TRBV20-1 and TRBJ2-3; possibly TRBD2 for D (5 bases). CDR1 and CDR2 (germline): DFQATT, SNEGSKA (reference sequence). The CDR3 extends over 13 amino acids. V lost 0 bases and J 8 bases, leaving 12 bases between the germline ends.

The genes are TRBV7-6 and TRBJ2-2, with unresolved D. With 5 bases removed from V and 5 bases from J, the gap between germline ends came to 12 bases. CDR1 SGHVS and CDR2 FNYEAQ come from the germline V gene. The CDR3 totals 14 residues. CDR3: CASSRDVETGELFF. CDR3 sequence (DNA): TGTGCCAGCAGCAGAGATGTGGAAACCGGGGAGCTGTTTTTT.

This clonotype came up many times. The chain is built from TRBV2 and TRBJ1-5, with a possible D match to TRBD1 (6 bases). The CDR3 loop spans 15 amino acids. Per the germline V gene, CDR1 is SNHLY and CDR2 is FYNNEI. The V gene lost 4 bases and the J gene lost 3 bases, with 13 bases spanning the gap. In DNA, the CDR3 is TGTGCCAGCAGTGTAAAACAGGGCTTCAATCAGCCCCAGCATTTT. Amino acids: CASSVKQGFNQPQHF.

J is TRBJ2-7 and V is TRBV13, with TRBD2 matching over 9 bases. The ends lost 1 base at V and 0 bases at J; junction bases unmatched: 7. CDR1 is PRHDT and CDR2 is FYEKMQ in the germline V gene (reference sequence). The CDR3 length is 17 residues. For the CDR3, the DNA is TGTGCCAGCAGCTTAGAGGCGGGAGGGCCTTCCTCCTACGAGCAGTACTTC. Translation: CASSLEAGGPSSYEQYF.

This clonotype was detected ten times or more. One end of the junction does not line up with germline, which may come from a read error. V is TRBV12-3 or TRBV12-4 and J is TRBJ2-7; D may be TRBD2 (5 bases). There are 13 residues in the CDR3. CDR3 bases: TGTGCCAGCAGCTTAGACGGAGGCTACGAGCAGTACTTC. This codes for CASSLDGGYEQYF.

There are many counts of this clonotype. This chain uses TRBV4-3 with TRBJ2-5, with 9 nucleotides matching TRBD1. The V and J ends lost 5 bases and 5 bases, in that order; junction bases with no gene match: 6. This CDR3 has 14 amino acids. Germline CDR1 reads LGHNA; CDR2 reads YSLEER. The CDR3: CASSYGTGRETQYF. The CDR3 DNA reads as TGCGCCAGCAGCTACGGGACAGGGCGGGAGACCCAGTACTTC.

The chain carries TRBV7-7 and TRBJ2-2; no firm D call. The CDR3 has 13 amino acids. Trimming shortened V by 3 bases and J by 4 bases, and 6 bases separated the two germline ends. Germline CDR1 and CDR2: SSHAT and FNYEAQ (reference sequence). The DNA for the CDR3 is TGTGCCAGCAGCTTGGAGATCACCGGGGAGCTGTTTTTT. It encodes CASSLEITGELFF.

The chain recombines TRBV29-1 with TRBJ2-1; D is possibly TRBD2 (5 bases). The germline V gene has CDR1 SQVTM and CDR2 ANQGSEA. This CDR3 has 13 amino acids. With 2 bases removed from V and 1 base from J, the gap between germline ends came to 6 bases. CDR3 sequence reads: CSVERGSYNEQFF. The CDR3 nucleotides read TGCAGCGTTGAACGGGGATCCTACAATGAGCAGTTCTTC.

Turning to this clonotype: This could be a read error, since a much larger clone is one nucleotide away. This chain links TRBV28 with TRBJ2-1; D unresolved. Per germline, CDR1 MDHEN and CDR2 SYDVKM. The CDR3 has 14 amino acids. CDR3 bases: TGTGCCAGCAGTTTCTCGAGCTCCTACAGTGAGCAGTTCTTC. Translation: CASSFSSSYSEQFF.

In its sample, this clonotype was seen many times. The rearrangement links TRBV20-1 to TRBJ1-1, with 9 positions matching TRBD1. Germline CDR1 and CDR2: DFQATT and SNEGSKA (reference sequence). The CDR3 loop spans 13 amino acids. With V trimmed by 5 bases and J by 5 bases, 6 bases remained unmatched. The CDR3 loop is CSAYTTGGTEAFF. DNA for the CDR3: TGCAGTGCTTATACGACAGGGGGAACTGAAGCTTTCTTT.

This clonotype was seen a handful of times. V is TRBV20-1 and J is TRBJ2-5; D gene unclear. The V end lost 5 bases, the J end lost 5 bases, and 18 bases lay between the germline ends. Germline CDR1 and CDR2: DFQATT and SNEGSKA (reference sequence). This CDR3 comprises 14 residues. Written as DNA, the CDR3 is TGCAGTGCTCCGTCCGACACGGTTTGGGAGACCCAGTACTTC. Its translation: CSAPSDTVWETQYF.

The gene calls are TRBV4-1 and TRBJ2-2; a possible D gene is TRBD1 (5 bases). The germline V gene has CDR1 MGHRA and CDR2 YSYEKL. The length of the CDR3 is 13 residues. Trimming shortened V by 8 bases and J by 0 bases, and 7 bases separated the two germline ends. The CDR3 region has the DNA TGCGCCAGCGGGGCAACGAACACCGGGGAGCTGTTTTTT. This codes for CASGATNTGELFF.

For this clonotype: At one boundary the junction diverges from the germline segment, which might be a read error. This chain uses TRBV5-5 with TRBJ2-7; no reliable D call. Germline assignment: CDR1 SGHKS and CDR2 YYEKEE (reference sequence). There are 14 residues in the CDR3. The CDR3 region has the DNA TGCGCCAGCAGCCCGGACCCCGACTCCTACGAGCAGTACTTC. Translated: CASSPDPDSYEQYF.